This is a list of T cell receptor beta chains from one sample in a study of blood T cell repertoires in COVID-19. Repertoires were generated with immunoSEQ multiplex PCR, while TCRdb's copy carries only in-frame clones and drops some. Of around 150,000 clones in the sample, roughly 80% were seen once. The sample consisted of PBMCs or T cells enriched from blood (not recorded which). Receptors were obtained from a woman in her sixties who had recovered from COVID-19. The CDR3 runs from the conserved cysteine through the conserved F or W. D genes are given only for firm matches. Part of the rows lack a size; the others show once, few, many or a class for expanded clones.

d_call cdr3_length j_call clone_size v_call cdr3_aa cdr3_nt
. 14 TRBJ2-7 . TRBV4-1 CASSQDTDSYEQYF TGCGCCAGCAGCCAAGATACAGACTCCTACGAGCAGTACTTC
TRBD1 15 TRBJ2-5 . TRBV28 CASSFSGQNQETQYF TGTGCCAGCAGTTTCTCGGGACAGAACCAAGAGACCCAGTACTTC
TRBD2 14 TRBJ2-5 . TRBV29-1 CSGSLAATQETQYF TGCAGCGGATCTCTAGCGGCAACCCAAGAGACCCAGTACTTC
. 14 TRBJ2-7 many TRBV24-1 CATSPSGPSYEQYF TGTGCCACCAGTCCCTCAGGGCCCTCCTACGAGCAGTACTTC
TRBD1 14 TRBJ2-3 . TRBV14 CATKPDRETDTQYF TGTGCCACCAAGCCGGACAGGGAGACAGATACGCAGTATTTT
. 16 TRBJ2-5 . TRBV21-1 CASSKGQGEKKETQYF TGTGCCAGCAGCAAAGGGCAGGGGGAGAAAAAAGAGACCCAGTACTTC
TRBD1 15 TRBJ2-1 . TRBV24-1 CATSRGTGMYNEQFF TGTGCCACCTCCCGCGGGACAGGGATGTACAATGAGCAGTTCTTC
TRBD1 16 TRBJ1-1 . TRBV7-2 CASSSLGQGRNTEAFF TGTGCCAGCAGCTCTCTAGGACAGGGGAGAAACACTGAAGCTTTCTTT
. 12 TRBJ2-5 . TRBV5-4 CASRKGQETQYF TGTGCCTCGAGGAAAGGACAAGAGACCCAGTACTTC
. 13 TRBJ2-7 . TRBV5-1 CASSVLSTYEQYF TGCGCCAGCAGCGTGCTCAGTACCTACGAGCAGTACTTC
. 14 TRBJ2-5 . TRBV2 CASSIPVGGETQYF TGTGCCAGCAGCATACCTGTCGGGGGAGAGACCCAGTACTTC
. 14 TRBJ1-1 . TRBV29-1 CSVHLQERNTEAFF TGCAGCGTCCACTTACAGGAAAGGAACACTGAAGCTTTCTTT
TRBD2 13 TRBJ2-7 . TRBV19 CASSSSGDYEQYF TGTGCCAGTAGTTCTAGCGGGGACTACGAGCAGTACTTC
. 17 TRBJ2-5 . TRBV12-5 CASGLVRGNFAGETQYF TGTGCTAGTGGTTTGGTAAGGGGGAACTTCGCGGGAGAGACCCAGTACTTC
. 13 TRBJ1-1 . TRBV10-3 CATKDTYNTEAFF TGTGCCACCAAGGACACGTACAACACTGAAGCTTTCTTT
. 11 TRBJ2-1 once TRBV2 CASSGGTEQFF TGTGCCAGCAGTGGGGGGACAGAGCAGTTCTTC
TRBD1 16 TRBJ2-5 . TRBV29-1 CSVEGDRREPQETQYF TGCAGCGTTGAAGGGGACAGGAGAGAACCCCAAGAGACCCAGTACTTC
TRBD1 14 TRBJ2-5 few TRBV19 CASSTGGGQKTQYF TGTGCCAGTAGTACAGGGGGCGGCCAGAAGACCCAGTACTTC
TRBD1 18 TRBJ1-3 . TRBV30 CAWSVGGSQGTVGNTIYF TGTGCCTGGAGTGTTGGTGGAAGTCAGGGGACAGTTGGAAACACCATATATTTT
TRBD1 14 TRBJ1-5 . TRBV6-5 CASTPRGLNQPQHF TGTGCCAGCACCCCCAGGGGGTTGAATCAGCCCCAGCATTTT
. 15 TRBJ1-2 . TRBV4-1 CASSQGNREAYGYTF TGCGCCAGCAGCCAAGGGAACAGGGAAGCCTATGGCTACACCTTC
. 14 TRBJ1-2 . TRBV7-2 CASSLATTPQGYTF TGTGCCAGCAGCTTAGCGACAACTCCCCAGGGCTACACCTTC
TRBD1 14 TRBJ2-7 . TRBV5-6 CASSLGTDFYEQYF TGTGCCAGCAGCCTCGGGACAGATTTTTACGAGCAGTACTTC
. 15 TRBJ2-3 . TRBV5-6 CASSLRRLGTDTQYF TGTGCCAGCAGCTTGAGGAGACTAGGTACAGATACGCAGTATTTT
. 13 TRBJ1-6 . TRBV5-1 CASSAGINSPLHF TGCGCCAGCAGCGCCGGGATTAATTCACCCCTCCACTTT
. 15 TRBJ1-2 . TRBV30 CAWSKPPQGTYGYTF TGTGCCTGGAGTAAACCCCCGCAGGGAACATATGGCTACACCTTC
. 13 TRBJ1-5 . TRBV5-1 CASSSDRDQPQHF TGCGCCAGCAGCTCGGACAGAGATCAGCCCCAGCATTTT
TRBD2 16 TRBJ2-1 few TRBV27 CASRRTGTSGDNEQFF TGTGCCAGCAGGCGGACCGGGACTAGCGGGGACAATGAGCAGTTCTTC
TRBD2 18 TRBJ2-5 . TRBV12-5 CASGPGLAGGSYQETQYF TGTGCTAGTGGTCCCGGACTAGCGGGGGGATCCTACCAAGAGACCCAGTACTTC
. 15 TRBJ1-6 . TRBV7-2 CASSLRGWDNSPLHF TGTGCCAGCAGCTTAAGGGGGTGGGATAATTCACCCCTCCACTTT
. 12 TRBJ2-7 . TRBV20-1 CSASQNRDEQYF TGCAGTGCTAGTCAGAACAGGGACGAGCAGTACTTC
. 15 TRBJ2-3 . TRBV5-1 CASSLRGSMADTQYF TGCGCCAGCAGCTTGAGAGGGTCGATGGCAGATACGCAGTATTTT
. 14 TRBJ2-1 once TRBV18 CASSPRLDGHEQFF TGTGCCAGCTCACCCCGACTAGATGGCCATGAGCAGTTCTTC
TRBD1 14 TRBJ1-3 . TRBV27 CASMPTGAGNTIYF TGTGCCAGCATGCCGACAGGGGCTGGAAACACCATATATTTT
. 14 TRBJ2-7 . TRBV27 CASSLKSVSYEQYF TGTGCCAGCAGTTTAAAATCGGTGTCCTACGAGCAGTACTTC
. 16 TRBJ1-2 . TRBV4-1 CASSKRGQGFNYGYTF TGCGCCAGCAGCAAACGCGGCCAGGGATTCAACTATGGCTACACCTTC
TRBD2 17 TRBJ2-2 . TRBV4-1 CASSQDATSGPTGELFF TGCGCCAGCAGCCAAGATGCGACTAGCGGTCCCACCGGGGAGCTGTTTTTT
. 13 TRBJ1-1 . TRBV7-3 CASSYTGDTEAFF TGTGCCAGCAGTTATACCGGGGACACTGAAGCTTTCTTT
. 16 TRBJ1-2 . TRBV4-1 CASSQARTAVNYGYTF TGCGCCAGCAGCCAAGCAAGAACAGCAGTTAACTATGGCTACACCTTC
TRBD2 15 TRBJ2-1 . TRBV2 CASSEGSGGTDEQFF TGTGCCAGCAGTGAAGGAAGCGGGGGTACCGATGAGCAGTTCTTC
TRBD1 13 TRBJ2-3 . TRBV6-5 CASRAGGPDTQYF TGTGCCAGCAGAGCAGGGGGCCCAGATACGCAGTATTTT
. 13 TRBJ2-7 . TRBV29-1 CSANLRDSYEQYF TGCAGCGCAAACCTCCGGGACTCCTACGAGCAGTACTTC
. 15 TRBJ2-3 . TRBV14 CASSRQALSTDTQYF TGTGCCAGCAGCCGTCAGGCCTTGTCCACAGATACGCAGTATTTT
TRBD1 14 TRBJ1-2 . TRBV29-1 CSVEVMTGGYGYTF TGCAGCGTTGAAGTCATGACAGGGGGCTATGGCTACACCTTC
TRBD1 14 TRBJ1-1 many TRBV27 CASSLTTGGTEAFF TGTGCCAGCAGTCTAACCACAGGGGGCACTGAAGCTTTCTTT
. 14 TRBJ2-1 . TRBV5-1 CASSLSESYNEQFF TGCGCCAGCAGCCTTAGCGAGTCCTACAATGAGCAGTTCTTC
. 13 TRBJ1-5 . TRBV30 CAWSGEGGRPQHF TGTGCCTGGAGTGGCGAGGGAGGTCGGCCCCAGCATTTT
. 13 TRBJ1-1 . TRBV3-1/TRBV3-2 CASSQDRDTEAFF TGTGCCAGCAGCCAAGACAGGGACACTGAAGCTTTCTTT
. 15 TRBJ2-1 . TRBV5-1 CASSFTETAYNEQFF TGCGCCAGCAGCTTTACAGAGACAGCCTACAATGAGCAGTTCTTC
. 14 TRBJ2-7 . TRBV5-1 CASSLQKAHYEQYF TGCGCCAGCAGCCTACAAAAAGCGCACTACGAGCAGTACTTC
TRBD2 14 TRBJ2-1 . TRBV25-1 CASSESGGGNEQFF TGTGCCAGCAGTGAATCGGGGGGGGGCAATGAGCAGTTCTTC
TRBD1 14 TRBJ2-1 . TRBV13 CASSARDSYNEQFF TGTGCCAGCAGCGCTAGGGACAGTTACAATGAGCAGTTCTTC
. 18 TRBJ2-2 . TRBV2 CASSEARGGRSGSGELFF TGTGCCAGCAGTGAAGCGAGGGGGGGACGCAGTGGATCCGGGGAGCTGTTTTTT